Listed below are T cell receptor beta chains from one sample, sequenced in a study of cytomegalovirus exposure and HLA in healthy donors. Generated by immunoSEQ multiplex PCR, the TCRdb table keeps only in-frame clones and is missing some. The sample includes 40,000 or so clones, 66% of them seen just once. Sequencing was done on a sample of PBMCs. The source of these receptors is a man between 50 and 59 years old in good health and CMV-seropositive. The CDR3 runs from the conserved cysteine through the conserved F or W. Each record gives: V gene, clone size, J gene, D gene, CDR3 DNA, CDR3 protein. A D gene is named only where the DNA matches it firmly. Some rows mark clone size as missing; the rest say once, few, many or name a class of expanded clone.

>TRBV6-5|-|TRBJ2-7|TRBD1
TGTGCCAGCAGTTACATGGGACAGAGCTACGAGCAGTACTTC
CASSYMGQSYEQYF
>TRBV5-4|-|TRBJ1-5|-
TGTGCCAGCAGCCCTGGGGGGGACCCGATTCAACCCCAGCATTTT
CASSPGGDPIQPQHF
>TRBV29-1|-|TRBJ1-4|-
TGCAGCGTTGTACTAGGGGGTCTTGCAACTAATGAAAAACTGTTTTTT
CSVVLGGLATNEKLFF
>TRBV9|-|TRBJ2-5|TRBD2
TGTGCCAGCAGCGTAGGCGGGGGGGAAGAGACCCAGTACTTC
CASSVGGGEETQYF
>TRBV2|-|TRBJ2-7|-
TGTGCCAGCAGTTTACAGGGCCACGAGCAGTACTTC
CASSLQGHEQYF
>TRBV18|once|TRBJ1-6|-
TGTGCCAGCTCAAGGACGGGGGATAATTCACCCCTCCACTTT
CASSRTGDNSPLHF
>TRBV11-3|-|TRBJ1-2|-
TGTGCCAGCTCAGCACAGGGAGAGTATGGCTACACCTTC
CASSAQGEYGYTF
>TRBV7-7|once|TRBJ2-5|-
TGTGCCAGCAGCTTAGACACCGGGGGAATACAAGAGACCCAGTACTTC
CASSLDTGGIQETQYF
>TRBV6-1|-|TRBJ1-2|-
TGTGCCAGCAAGCCAGGGTTTCCGAACTATGGCTACACCTTC
CASKPGFPNYGYTF
>TRBV28|-|TRBJ2-7|TRBD1
TGTGCCAGCAGCAGGGACAGCTCCTACGAGGGGTACTTC
CASSRDSSYEGYF
>TRBV7-2|few|TRBJ1-4|-
TGTGCCAGCAGCTTTACACTGGGACATGGAGAAAAACTGTTTTTT
CASSFTLGHGEKLFF
>TRBV11-3|many|TRBJ1-1|TRBD1
TGTGCCAGCAGCCTGACAGGGACCACTGAAGCTTTCTTT
CASSLTGTTEAFF
>TRBV7-8|-|TRBJ1-1|-
TGTGCCAGCAGCCCCGGACTGACACCGAACACTGAAGCTTTCTTT
CASSPGLTPNTEAFF
>TRBV4-3|-|TRBJ1-2|-
TGCGCCAGCAGCCAGGCCCGGTTAGCGGGGTTGGGCTACACCTTC
CASSQARLAGLGYTF
>TRBV4-2|-|TRBJ1-4|TRBD1
TGTGCCAGCAGCCAAGATGTCCCCGGGACAGCAACTAATGAAAAACTGTTTTTT
CASSQDVPGTATNEKLFF
>TRBV7-2|-|TRBJ1-2|-
TGTGCCAGCAGCCCGACAGTGTATGGCTACACCTTC
CASSPTVYGYTF
>TRBV2|-|TRBJ1-1|TRBD1
TGTGCCAGCAGTGCCGGGACAGGGGGGATGAACACTGAAGCTTTCTTT
CASSAGTGGMNTEAFF
>TRBV30|-|TRBJ1-2|TRBD1
TGTGCCTGGACGGGACAGGGGATTGGCTATGGCTACACCTTC
CAWTGQGIGYGYTF
>TRBV7-2|-|TRBJ2-5|TRBD1
TGTGCCAGCAGCACCTACAGGGGGAGAGGAGAGACCCAGTACTTC
CASSTYRGRGETQYF
>TRBV14|-|TRBJ2-2|TRBD2
TGTGCCAGCAGCCATCTAGCGGGGGGAAACACCGGGGAGCTGTTTTTT
CASSHLAGGNTGELFF
>TRBV7-6|-|TRBJ1-4|TRBD1
TGTGCCAGCAGCCCGCGACCGGGACAGTCAAATGAAAAACTGTTTTTT
CASSPRPGQSNEKLFF
>TRBV6-5|-|TRBJ1-4|TRBD1
TGTGCCAGCAGTTACTCGACAGGGCCTAATAATGAAAAACTGTTTTTT
CASSYSTGPNNEKLFF
>TRBV25-1|once|TRBJ1-6|-
TGTGCCAGCAGTGCGGGGACAACCTATAATTCACCCCTCCACTTT
CASSAGTTYNSPLHF
>TRBV10-3|-|TRBJ2-2|-
TGTGCCATCAGTCCCGCGGCCCCCACCGGGGAGCTGTTTTTT
CAISPAAPTGELFF
>TRBV28|-|TRBJ1-2|-
TGTGCCAGCAGTTGGATAGGGGAGGTGGATGGCTACACCTTC
CASSWIGEVDGYTF
>TRBV5-1|-|TRBJ1-2|-
TGCGCCAGCAGCTTGACAGCTAACTATGGCTACACCTTC
CASSLTANYGYTF
>TRBV5-1|-|TRBJ1-2|-
TGCGCCAGCAGTCGGTCCTTCGGGGATGGCTACACCTTC
CASSRSFGDGYTF
>TRBV4-1|-|TRBJ1-1|TRBD1
TGCGCCAGCAGCCTCCCACGGCAGGGGGGAATCGCTGAAGCTTTCTTT
CASSLPRQGGIAEAFF
>TRBV27|-|TRBJ2-3|TRBD2
TGTGCCGCGAAGCGGGGTAGCACAGATACGCAGTATTTT
CAAKRGSTDTQYF
>TRBV7-8|-|TRBJ2-1|TRBD2
TGTGCCAGCAGCCAGGGGGGCGGGGGGGCTTACAATGAGCAGTTCTTC
CASSQGGGGAYNEQFF
>TRBV5-4|-|TRBJ1-2|TRBD1
TGTGCCAGCAGCCCTCCGGGACAGAACTATGGCTACACCTTC
CASSPPGQNYGYTF
>TRBV7-8|-|TRBJ2-5|-
TGTGCCAGCAGCTTCGGACACCGAGAGACCCAGTACTTC
CASSFGHRETQYF
>TRBV19|-|TRBJ1-1|-
TGTGCCACTAGGGGCACAGGAGAGTTCAACACTGAAGCTTTCTTT
CATRGTGEFNTEAFF
>TRBV9|few|TRBJ1-6|-
TGTGCCAGCAGCGTAGGAGGGGAGACAGGTGTATCACCCCTCCACTTT
CASSVGGETGVSPLHF
>TRBV7-2|once|TRBJ1-2|-
TGTGCCAGCAGCTTGACGGGGTATGGCTACACCTTC
CASSLTGYGYTF
>TRBV11-2|-|TRBJ2-2|TRBD1
TGTGCCAGCAGCTTACAGGGGGCGACCGGGGAGCTGTTTTTT
CASSLQGATGELFF
>TRBV29-1|few|TRBJ2-5|TRBD1
TGCAGCGTTGGTCCTGACAGGGGCCAGTACTTC
CSVGPDRGQYF
>TRBV28|few|TRBJ2-2|TRBD1
TGTGCCAGCAGAACCGGGACAGTGAACACCGGGGAGCTGTTTTTT
CASRTGTVNTGELFF
>TRBV6-7|few|TRBJ1-2|-
TGTGCCAGCAGTCCACCGGGACATTACTATGGCTACACCTTC
CASSPPGHYYGYTF
>TRBV7-2|-|TRBJ2-2|TRBD2
TGTGCCAGCAGCACACCAACTAGCGGGGGGAACACCGGGGAGCTGTTTTTT
CASSTPTSGGNTGELFF